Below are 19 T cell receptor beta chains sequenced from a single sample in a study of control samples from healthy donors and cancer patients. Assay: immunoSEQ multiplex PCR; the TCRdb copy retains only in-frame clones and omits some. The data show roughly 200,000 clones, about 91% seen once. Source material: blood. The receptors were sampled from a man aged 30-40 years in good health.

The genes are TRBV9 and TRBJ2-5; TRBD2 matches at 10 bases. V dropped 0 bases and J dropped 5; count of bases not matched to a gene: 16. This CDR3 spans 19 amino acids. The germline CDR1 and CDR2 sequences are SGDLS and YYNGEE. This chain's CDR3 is CASSVGERGGLKIDETQYF. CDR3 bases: TGTGCCAGCAGCGTAGGCGAGCGGGGGGGCCTAAAAATAGACGAGACCCAGTACTTC.

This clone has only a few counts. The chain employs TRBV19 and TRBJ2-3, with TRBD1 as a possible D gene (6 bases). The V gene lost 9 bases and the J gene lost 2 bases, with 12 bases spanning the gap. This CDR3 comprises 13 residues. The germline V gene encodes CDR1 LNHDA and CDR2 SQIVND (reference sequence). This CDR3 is CASGQRNTDTQYF. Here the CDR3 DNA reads TGTGCCAGCGGACAGCGAAACACAGATACGCAGTATTTT.

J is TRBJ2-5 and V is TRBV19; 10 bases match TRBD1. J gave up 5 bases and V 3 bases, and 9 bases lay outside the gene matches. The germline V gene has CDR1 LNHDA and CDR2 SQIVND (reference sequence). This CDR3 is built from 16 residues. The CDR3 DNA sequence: TGTGCCAGTAGTATTATGGTGGGACAGGGGCAGGAGACCCAGTACTTC. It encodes CASSIMVGQGQETQYF.

CDR3 sequence reads: CASNDRISNQPQHF. CDR3 DNA sequence: TGTGCCAGCAACGACAGAATTAGCAATCAGCCCCAGCATTTT. V gene TRBV5-8 combines with J gene TRBJ1-5, with D maybe TRBD1 (5 bases). V shed 6 bases and J shed 0 bases, with 10 bases lying between them. This CDR3 spans 14 amino acids. The V gene's germline CDR1 is SGHTS and CDR2 YDEGEE.

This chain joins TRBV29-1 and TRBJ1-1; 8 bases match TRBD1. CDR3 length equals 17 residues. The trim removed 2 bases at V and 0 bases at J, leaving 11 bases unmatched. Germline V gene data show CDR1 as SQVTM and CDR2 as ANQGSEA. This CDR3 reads CSVERGTLQGVNTEAFF. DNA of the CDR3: TGCAGCGTTGAAAGGGGGACCTTACAGGGGGTGAACACTGAAGCTTTCTTT. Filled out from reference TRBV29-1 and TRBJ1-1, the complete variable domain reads SAVISQKPSRDICQRGTSLTIQCQVDSQVTMMFWYRQQPGQSLTLIATANQGSEATYESGFVIDKFPISRPNLTFSTLTVSNMSPEDSSIYLCSVERGTLQGVNTEAFFGQGTRLTVV.

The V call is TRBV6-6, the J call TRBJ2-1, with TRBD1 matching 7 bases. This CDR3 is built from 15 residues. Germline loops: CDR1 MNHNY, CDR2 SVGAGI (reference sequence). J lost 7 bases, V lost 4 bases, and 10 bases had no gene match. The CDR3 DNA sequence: TGTGCCAGCAGTTCTCCGGACAGGTTAAAGAATGAGCAGTTCTTC. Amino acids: CASSSPDRLKNEQFF.

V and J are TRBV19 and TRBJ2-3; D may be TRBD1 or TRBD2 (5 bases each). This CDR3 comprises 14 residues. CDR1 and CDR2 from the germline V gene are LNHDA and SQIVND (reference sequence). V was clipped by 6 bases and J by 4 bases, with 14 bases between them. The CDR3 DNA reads TGTGCCAGTAGCGTCGTGAGGGACGCAGATACGCAGTATTTT. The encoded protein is CASSVVRDADTQYF.

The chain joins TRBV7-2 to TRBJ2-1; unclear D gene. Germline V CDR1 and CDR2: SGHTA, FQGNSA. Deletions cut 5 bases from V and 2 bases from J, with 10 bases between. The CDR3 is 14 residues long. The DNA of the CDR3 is TGTGCCAGCAGCCGGCCCCCCCCCTACAATGAGCAGTTCTTC. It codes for CASSRPPPYNEQFF.

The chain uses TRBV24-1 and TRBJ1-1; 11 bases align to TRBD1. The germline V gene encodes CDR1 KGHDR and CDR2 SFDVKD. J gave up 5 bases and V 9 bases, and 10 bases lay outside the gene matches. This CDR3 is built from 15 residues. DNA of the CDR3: TGTGCCACCCGGCCGGGACAGGGGGGCGGTACTGAAGCTTTCTTT. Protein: CATRPGQGGGTEAFF.

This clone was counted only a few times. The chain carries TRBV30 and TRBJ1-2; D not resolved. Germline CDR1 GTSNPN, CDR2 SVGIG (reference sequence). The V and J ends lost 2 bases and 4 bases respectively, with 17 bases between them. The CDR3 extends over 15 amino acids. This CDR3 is CAWSPQRGTLYGYTF. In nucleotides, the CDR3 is TGTGCCTGGAGTCCCCAGAGAGGAACTCTCTATGGCTACACCTTC.

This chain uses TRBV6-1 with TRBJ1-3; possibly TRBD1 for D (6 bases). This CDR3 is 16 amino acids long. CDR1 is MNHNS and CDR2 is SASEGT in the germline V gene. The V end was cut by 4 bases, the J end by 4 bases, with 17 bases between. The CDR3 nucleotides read TGTGCCAGCAGTGCCCTACCTTCGGGGGCCGGAAACACCATATATTTT. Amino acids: CASSALPSGAGNTIYF.

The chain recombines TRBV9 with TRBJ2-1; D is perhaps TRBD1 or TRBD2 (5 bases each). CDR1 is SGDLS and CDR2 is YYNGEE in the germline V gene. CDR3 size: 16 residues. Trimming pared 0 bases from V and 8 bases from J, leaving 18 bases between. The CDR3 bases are TGTGCCAGCAGCGTAGTGTCGGGACCCGGGCCCCATGAGCAGTTCTTC. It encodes CASSVVSGPGPHEQFF.

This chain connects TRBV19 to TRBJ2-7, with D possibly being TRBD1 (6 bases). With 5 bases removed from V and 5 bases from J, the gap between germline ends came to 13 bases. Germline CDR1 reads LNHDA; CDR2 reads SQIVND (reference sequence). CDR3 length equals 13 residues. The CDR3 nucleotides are TGTGCCAGTAGTGTATCACAGGGAGACGAGCAGTACTTC. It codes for CASSVSQGDEQYF.

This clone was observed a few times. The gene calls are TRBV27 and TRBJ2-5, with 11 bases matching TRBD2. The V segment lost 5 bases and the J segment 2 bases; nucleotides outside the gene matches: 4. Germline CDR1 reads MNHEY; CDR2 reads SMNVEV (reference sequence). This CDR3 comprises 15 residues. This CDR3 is CASSQLAGGQETQYF. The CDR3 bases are TGTGCCAGCAGTCAGTTAGCGGGGGGGCAAGAGACCCAGTACTTC.

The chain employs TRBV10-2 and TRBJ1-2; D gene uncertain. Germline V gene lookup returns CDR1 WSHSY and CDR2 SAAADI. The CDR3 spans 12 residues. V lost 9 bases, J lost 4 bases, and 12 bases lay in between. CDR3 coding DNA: TGCGCCAGGCCCAAACGCTGCTATGGCTACACCTTC. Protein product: CARPKRCYGYTF.

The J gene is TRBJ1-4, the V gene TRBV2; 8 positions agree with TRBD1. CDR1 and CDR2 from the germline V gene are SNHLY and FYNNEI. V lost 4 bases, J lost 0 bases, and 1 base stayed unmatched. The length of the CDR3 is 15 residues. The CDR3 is CASSAGGTTNEKLFF. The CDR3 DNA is TGTGCCAGCAGTGCAGGGGGCACAACTAATGAAAAACTGTTTTTT.

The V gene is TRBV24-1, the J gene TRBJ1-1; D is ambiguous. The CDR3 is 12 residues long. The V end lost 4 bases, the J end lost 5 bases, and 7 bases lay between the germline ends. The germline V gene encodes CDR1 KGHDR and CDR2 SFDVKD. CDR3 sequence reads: CATSETGTEAFF. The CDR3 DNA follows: TGTGCCACCAGTGAAACCGGGACTGAAGCTTTCTTT.

CDR3 loop: CSVDAGGTGGDYGYTF. CDR3 DNA sequence: TGCAGCGTTGACGCCGGCGGGACAGGGGGTGACTATGGCTACACCTTC. The chain couples TRBV29-1 to TRBJ1-2, with TRBD1 matching over 11 bases. CDR3 length: 16 residues. V lost 3 bases to trimming and J lost 3 bases; unmatched junction nucleotides: 9. Germline CDR1 is SQVTM and CDR2 is ANQGSEA.

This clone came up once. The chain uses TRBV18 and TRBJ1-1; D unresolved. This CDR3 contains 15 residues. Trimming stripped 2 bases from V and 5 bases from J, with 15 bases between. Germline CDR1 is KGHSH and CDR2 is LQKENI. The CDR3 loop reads CASSPEARSGTEAFF. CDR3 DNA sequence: TGTGCCAGCTCACCAGAGGCTAGGTCTGGGACTGAAGCTTTCTTT. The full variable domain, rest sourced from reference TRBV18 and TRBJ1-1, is NAGVMQNPRHLVRRRGQEARLRCSPMKGHSHVYWYRQLPEEGLKFMVYLQKENIIDESGMPKERFSAEFPKEGPSILRIQQVVRGDSAAYFCASSPEARSGTEAFFGQGTRLTVV.